This entry lists 8 T cell receptor beta chains sequenced from one sample in a study of control samples from healthy donors and cancer patients. Method: immunoSEQ multiplex PCR; TCRdb's copy keeps in-frame clones and lacks some. The sample consists of 65,000 to 85,000 clones, about nine tenths of them appearing once. Specimen: PBMCs. Receptors were obtained from a woman in her fifties or sixties with colorectal cancer.

The rearrangement joins TRBV21-1 to TRBJ1-5. TRBV21-1 constitutes a pseudogene. This CDR3 contains 14 residues. CDR3 amino acids: CASSRGGSNQPQHF. As DNA, the CDR3 is TGTGCCAGCTCCAGGGGGGGAAGCAATCAGCCCCAGCATTTT.

The V call is TRBV21-1, the J call TRBJ2-1; the tabulated D call, TRBD2, remains unverified against the DNA. TRBV21-1 is flagged as a pseudogene. This CDR3 contains 17 residues. The CDR3 DNA follows: TGTGCCAGCAGCAAGGTGGGCGGGGGCCGCTCCTACAATGAGCAGTTCTTC. Translated: CASSKVGGGRSYNEQFF.

This clone was counted a few times. The V call is TRBV6-2 or TRBV6-3, the J call TRBJ1-1, with D possibly TRBD1 on 5 matching bases. This CDR3 comprises 16 residues. Per germline, CDR1 MNHEY and CDR2 SVGEGT. Trimming removed 2 bases from V and 5 bases from J, with 18 bases in between. CDR3 sequence: CASSYNQGRLDTEAFF. CDR3 nucleotides: TGTGCCAGCAGTTACAACCAGGGACGATTGGATACTGAAGCTTTCTTT.

V is TRBV10-1 and J is TRBJ2-2; D not resolved. Trimming removed 0 bases from V and 7 bases from J, with 6 bases in between. The CDR3 is made up of 13 amino acids. The V gene's germline CDR1 is WNHNN and CDR2 SYGVQD (reference sequence). CDR3 residues: CASSESQLGELFF. The CDR3 bases are TGCGCCAGCAGTGAGTCTCAACTCGGGGAGCTGTTTTTT.

The rearrangement links TRBV7-6 to TRBJ2-5, with D tentatively TRBD1 (5 bases). Trimming took off 3 bases at V and 5 bases at J, with 10 bases between the two ends. This CDR3 comprises 13 residues. CDR1 is SGHVS and CDR2 is FNYEAQ in the germline V gene. CDR3 protein: CASSLGQVETQYF. The CDR3 DNA follows: TGTGCCAGCAGCTTGGGGCAGGTGGAGACCCAGTACTTC. The full variable domain, its missing parts supplied by reference TRBV7-6 and TRBJ2-5, is GAGVSQSPRYKVTKRGQDVALRCDPISGHVSLYWYRQALGQGPEFLTYFNYEAQQDKSGLPNDRFSAERPEGSISTLTIQRTEQRDSAMYRCASSLGQVETQYFGPGTRLLVL.

This sequence joins TRBV18 and TRBJ1-2; TRBD1 aligns across 9 bases. CDR3 length equals 15 residues. V shed 1 base, J shed 4 bases, and the junction held 4 bases outside the gene matches. The germline V gene has CDR1 KGHSH and CDR2 LQKENI. Here the CDR3 DNA reads TGTGCCAGCTCACCACAGGGACAGGGTAGCTATGGCTACACCTTC. Translation: CASSPQGQGSYGYTF.

Turning to this clone: An end of the junction differs from the germline gene, which may be a read error. The chain recombines TRBV5-8 with TRBJ1-2; 10 bases align to TRBD1. Germline assignment: CDR1 SGHTS and CDR2 YDEGEE. There are 13 residues in the CDR3. The CDR3 nucleotides read TGTGCCAGCAGATTGGGACAGGGGATGGGCTACACCTTC. Its translation is CASRLGQGMGYTF.

This clone has a single count. Within the sample, other DNA sequences also encode this same CDR3. The chain is built from TRBV6-5 and TRBJ1-6; D may be TRBD1 (5 bases). From germline, CDR1 is MNHEY and CDR2 SVGAGI. V shed 6 bases and J shed 7 bases, with 7 bases lying between them. This CDR3 comprises 12 residues. In nucleotides, the CDR3 is TGTGCCAGCAGACGACAGAATTCACCCCTCCACTTT. This codes for CASRRQNSPLHF.